These 13 T cell receptor beta chains were sequenced from one sample in a study of shared clonotypes between healthy human individuals (dated by TCRdb to the early 2020s). Receptor libraries were prepared by the immunoSEQ multiplex PCR assay. The immuneACCESS repertoire file appears here via TCRdb, limited to in-frame rearrangements. These files lack a portion of the clones; in checked studies, under half of the deficit traces to unresolved V genes, and the cause of the others is not known. The sample contains some 2,100,000 clones, nearly 97% of them found a single time. Over 0.1% of the sample belongs to the ten largest clones. The specimen was naive CD4+ T cells sorted from blood. This specimen's cell subset or site label, interpreted: CD45RA+ positively selected. All receptors derive from a man between 18 and 35 years old in good health.

The rearrangement joins TRBV19 to TRBJ2-7, with 9 bases matching TRBD1. V trimming: 3 bases; J trimming: 3 bases; junction bases outside the gene matches: 3. The CDR3 extends over 14 amino acids. In germline, CDR1 is LNHDA, CDR2 SQIVND (reference sequence). CDR3: CASSIPGQGYEQYF. In DNA, the CDR3 is TGTGCCAGTAGTATTCCGGGACAGGGCTACGAGCAGTACTTC. Full variable domain (outside the CDR3, taken from reference TRBV19 and TRBJ2-7): DGGITQSPKYLFRKEGQNVTLSCEQNLNHDAMYWYRQDPGQGLRLIYYSQIVNDFQKGDIAEGYSVSREKKESFPLTVTSAQKNPTAFYLCASSIPGQGYEQYFGPGTRLTVT.

V is TRBV19 and J is TRBJ2-7; D may match TRBD1 or TRBD2 (5 bases each). The CDR3 runs to 15 residues. Trimming stripped 1 base from V and 4 bases from J, with 14 bases between. Germline CDR1 LNHDA, CDR2 SQIVND (reference sequence). The CDR3 spells CASSIGGAKGYEQYF. Written as DNA, the CDR3 is TGTGCCAGTAGTATAGGAGGGGCGAAGGGTTACGAGCAGTACTTC.

The V and J genes are TRBV10-1 and TRBJ1-1; 7 bases map to TRBD1. The CDR3 length is 14 residues. V lost 4 bases, J lost 11 bases, and 13 bases stayed unmatched. In germline, CDR1 is WNHNN, CDR2 SYGVQD (reference sequence). CDR3 region: CASSGGDRVGPAFF. The CDR3 DNA reads as TGCGCCAGCAGTGGGGGCGACAGGGTCGGTCCGGCTTTCTTT.

The V and J genes are TRBV5-4 and TRBJ2-2, with 14 nucleotides matching TRBD2. V trimming: 4 bases; J trimming: 0 bases; junction bases outside the gene matches: 8. CDR3 length: 19 amino acids. The germline CDR1 and CDR2 sequences are SGHNT and YYREEE (reference sequence). The CDR3 sequence: CASSPGGLAGATNTGELFF. CDR3 DNA: TGTGCCAGCAGCCCGGGGGGACTAGCGGGGGCGACGAACACCGGGGAGCTGTTTTTT.

The genes are TRBV18 and TRBJ1-1; D might be TRBD1 (5 bases). This CDR3 has 17 amino acids. V gave up 1 base and J gave up 0 bases, with 15 bases separating them. CDR1 is KGHSH, CDR2 LQKENI, per germline. The CDR3 loop is CASSPLGSGPLNTEAFF. The CDR3 nucleotides are TGTGCCAGCTCACCACTTGGATCGGGACCGTTGAACACTGAAGCTTTCTTT.

The gene calls are TRBV27 and TRBJ2-1; D may be TRBD1 or TRBD2 (6 bases each). Between the trimmed V and J ends, which lost 5 bases and 0 bases, there was a span of 11 bases. This CDR3 is built from 15 residues. From germline, CDR1 is MNHEY and CDR2 SMNVEV (reference sequence). The CDR3 DNA sequence: TGTGCCAGCAGTCTGGGGGGCTACTCCTACAATGAGCAGTTCTTC. Amino acids: CASSLGGYSYNEQFF.

In this sample, this clone turned up a few times. The CDR3 is CASSLNRNQPQHF. CDR3 coding DNA: TGTGCCAGCTCACTGAACAGGAACCAGCCCCAGCATTTT. The chain carries TRBV18 and TRBJ1-5, with a tentative D call TRBD1 (5 bases). Per the germline V gene, CDR1 is KGHSH and CDR2 is LQKENI. The CDR3 is 13 amino acids. V was pared by 4 bases and J by 7 bases, with 11 bases between. The whole variable domain, filled in from reference TRBV18 and TRBJ1-5, reads NAGVMQNPRHLVRRRGQEARLRCSPMKGHSHVYWYRQLPEEGLKFMVYLQKENIIDESGMPKERFSAEFPKEGPSILRIQQVVRGDSAAYFCASSLNRNQPQHFGDGTRLSIL.

V is TRBV29-1 and J is TRBJ2-2, with a possible D match to TRBD1 (6 bases). V lost 7 bases, J lost 5 bases, and 14 bases lay in between. The CDR3 totals 13 residues. Germline V gene lookup returns CDR1 SQVTM and CDR2 ANQGSEA. The CDR3 bases are TGCAGCGGACGACCCCAGGGGACCGGGGAGCTGTTTTTT. Translating it yields CSGRPQGTGELFF.

This rearrangement joins TRBV4-3 to TRBJ2-1; 9 bases are shared with TRBD2. Looked up from germline, CDR1 is LGHNA and CDR2 is YSLEER. The CDR3 is 15 amino acids. Germline trimming cut 4 bases from V and 7 bases from J; bases unmatched to any gene: 8. Here the CDR3 DNA reads TGCGCCAGCAGCCTTCAAAGTGGACTAGCGAATGAGCAGTTCTTC. Protein product: CASSLQSGLANEQFF.

The V and J genes are TRBV30 and TRBJ2-6, with TRBD1 matching 7 bases. CDR3 length equals 14 residues. The ends lost 8 bases at V and 0 bases at J; junction bases unmatched: 4. Germline CDR1 is GTSNPN and CDR2 is SVGIG (reference sequence). The CDR3 region has the DNA TGTGCCGGGGGACAGCCCTCTGGGGCCAACGTCCTGACTTTC. This codes for CAGGQPSGANVLTF. The complete variable domain, with remaining parts taken from reference TRBV30 and TRBJ2-6, reads SQTIHQWPATLVQPVGSPLSLECTVEGTSNPNLYWYRQAAGRGLQLLFYSVGIGQISSEVPQNLSASRPQDRQFILSSKKLLLSDSGFYLCAGGQPSGANVLTFGAGSRLTVL.

The chain joins TRBV5-1 to TRBJ2-7, with D perhaps matching TRBD1 or TRBD2 (5 bases each). This CDR3 spans 15 amino acids. V was clipped by 0 bases and J by 2 bases, with 12 bases between them. Germline V gives CDR1 SGHRS, CDR2 YFSETQ. The CDR3 sequence: CASSLAGTATYEQYF. CDR3 coding DNA: TGCGCCAGCAGCTTGGCTGGGACGGCTACCTACGAGCAGTACTTC.

V and J are TRBV2 and TRBJ2-5; TRBD1 aligns across 7 bases. CDR3 length: 14 amino acids. Germline CDR1 and CDR2: SNHLY and FYNNEI. Losses at the gene ends were 2 bases for V and 3 bases for J; bases not matched to a gene: 3. The CDR3 bases are TGTGCCAGCAGTGAATTGGGGACAGAAGAGACCCAGTACTTC. Protein sequence: CASSELGTEETQYF.

This sequence joins TRBV7-3 and TRBJ2-4; D uncertain. CDR3 length: 13 residues. Per germline, CDR1 SGHTA and CDR2 FQGTGA. V was pared by 0 bases and J by 8 bases, with 8 bases between. CDR3 sequence reads: CASSLTRLDIQYF. CDR3 DNA sequence: TGTGCCAGCAGCTTAACACGGCTAGACATTCAGTACTTC.